One sample yielded the 17 T cell receptor beta chains listed below, sequenced in a study of T cells after yellow fever vaccination. TCRdb itself ran the 5' RACE reads through MiXCR, one entry per CDR3 protein. Seen here are around 250,000 distinct CDR3 sequences, 6.9% observed once, and the top ten hold approximately 0.85%. This specimen was CD4+ T cells sorted from PBMCs, taken 15 days after the yellow fever booster vaccination. These receptors all come from a man younger than 40 who received the YFV17D yellow fever vaccine.

This clonotype has ten or more counts. This chain joins TRBV5-1 and TRBJ1-1; perhaps TRBD1 as D (6 bases). The V gene's germline CDR1 is SGHRS and CDR2 YFSETQ. The CDR3 has 14 amino acids. V was trimmed by 7 bases and J by 2 bases, leaving 15 bases between them. The CDR3 DNA is TGCGCCAGCCGACCTCCGGACAGAAACACTGAAGCTTTCTTT. It is translated as CASRPPDRNTEAFF.

The V gene is TRBV7-8, the J gene TRBJ1-5; 9 nucleotides align to TRBD1. This CDR3 comprises 16 residues. Germline CDR1 is SGHVS and CDR2 is FQNEAQ. V was clipped by 3 bases and J by 0 bases; unmatched bases: 3. The CDR3 spells CASSFRQGGSNQPQHF. In nucleotides, the CDR3 is TGTGCCAGCAGCTTTCGACAGGGGGGTAGCAATCAGCCCCAGCATTTT.

This clonotype came up a few times. J is TRBJ2-1 and V is TRBV6-2 or TRBV6-3, with D maybe TRBD2 (6 bases). This CDR3 region has 12 residues. With 8 bases removed from V and 14 bases from J, the gap between germline ends came to 19 bases. Germline V gene sequence: CDR1 MNHEY, CDR2 SVGEGT. The CDR3 loop is CASGVAELLKFF. CDR3 in DNA: TGTGCCAGCGGGGTAGCGGAGCTATTGAAGTTCTTC.

This clonotype was detected many times. The chain joins TRBV19 to TRBJ1-6; TRBD1 might be the D (6 bases). The CDR3 covers 13 residues. The germline V gene encodes CDR1 LNHDA and CDR2 SQIVND (reference sequence). The ends were cut back, 6 bases at V and 13 bases at J, with 16 bases in the middle. The CDR3 reads CASRTGTKAPLHF. The DNA of the CDR3 is TGTGCCAGTAGAACCGGGACAAAAGCCCCCCTCCACTTT.

Of note for this clonotype: A much larger clone sits a single nucleotide away, making a read error possible. The chain couples TRBV11-3 to TRBJ1-6, with D possibly being TRBD1 (5 bases). V was cut by 2 bases and J by 10 bases, with 9 bases left in between. The CDR3 loop spans 13 amino acids. Germline loops: CDR1 SGHNT, CDR2 YENEEA. CDR3 sequence: CASSLRGKSPLHF. The CDR3 DNA reads TGTGCCAGCAGCTTAAGGGGAAAATCACCCCTCCACTTT.

This clonotype has only a few counts. This chain joins TRBV28 and TRBJ1-3; D not resolved. CDR1 and CDR2 (germline): MDHEN, SYDVKM. Trimming stripped 5 bases from V and 4 bases from J, with 6 bases between. The CDR3 spans 12 residues. CDR3 nucleotide sequence: TGTGCCAGCAGTCGCATCGGAAACACCATATATTTT. Protein product: CASSRIGNTIYF.

This clonotype was counted a few times. The chain combines TRBV6-2 or TRBV6-3 with TRBJ2-1; D not certain. Trimming stripped 0 bases from V and 3 bases from J, with 9 bases between. The CDR3 is made up of 15 amino acids. CDR1 is MNHEY, CDR2 SVGEGT, per germline. CDR3 nucleotide sequence: TGTGCCAGCAGTTACTCGATGGGCCTCTACAATGAGCAGTTCTTC. It translates to CASSYSMGLYNEQFF.

This clonotype was counted at least ten times. The chain recombines TRBV11-3 with TRBJ2-2; 7 nucleotides line up with TRBD2. Germline V gives CDR1 SGHNT, CDR2 YENEEA. CDR3 length equals 15 residues. Losses at the gene ends were 2 bases for V and 4 bases for J; bases not matched to a gene: 4. In nucleotides, the CDR3 is TGTGCCAGCAGCTTAAATGGGAGGGGCACCGGGGAGCTGTTTTTT. Translation: CASSLNGRGTGELFF.

V usage is TRBV20-1 and J usage is TRBJ2-4; TRBD2 matches 13 bases. CDR1 and CDR2 (germline): DFQATT, SNEGSKA (reference sequence). This CDR3 has 17 residues. V gave up 5 bases and J gave up 0 bases; unmatched junction bases: 7. The DNA of the CDR3 is TGCAGTGCTCTACTAGCGGGAGGGAAGACAGCCAAAAACATTCAGTACTTC. Amino acid sequence: CSALLAGGKTAKNIQYF.

As concerns this clonotype: A much larger clone lies a single base off, so this may be a read error. The chain joins TRBV7-2 to TRBJ2-5; no firm D call. The germline gives CDR1 SGHTA, CDR2 FQGNSA. The CDR3 consists of 13 residues. V lost 1 base and J 5 bases, leaving 8 bases between the germline ends. The DNA of the CDR3 is TGTGCCAGCAGCTTAGACAATAATGAGACCCAGTACTTC. Its translation: CASSLDNNETQYF. Drawing the rest from reference TRBV7-2 and TRBJ2-5, the complete variable domain is GAGVSQSPSNKVTEKGKDVELRCDPISGHTALYWYRQSLGQGLEFLIYFQGNSAPDKSGLPSDRFSAERTGGSVSTLTIQRTQQEDSAVYLCASSLDNNETQYFGPGTRLLVL.

The rearrangement uses TRBV20-1 and TRBJ2-3, with a weak D call TRBD2 (6 bases). V lost 0 bases and J lost 5, with 15 bases in between. This CDR3 spans 15 amino acids. The germline CDR1 and CDR2 sequences are DFQATT and SNEGSKA (reference sequence). The CDR3 protein is CSAREWRGVGDTQYF. In nucleotides, the CDR3 is TGCAGTGCTAGAGAATGGCGGGGAGTAGGAGATACGCAGTATTTT.

This clonotype was seen only a few times. The rearrangement links TRBV12-3 or TRBV12-4 to TRBJ1-4; TRBD1 matches at 9 bases. V gave up 6 bases and J gave up 8 bases; unmatched junction bases: 4. The CDR3 covers 13 residues. The CDR3 spells CASRGQGNEKLFF. The CDR3 coding sequence is TGTGCCAGCAGGGGACAGGGAAACGAAAAACTGTTTTTT.

CDR3: CASSKETGPMTELFF. The CDR3 DNA reads as TGTGCCAGCAGCAAAGAAACGGGACCGATGACGGAGCTGTTTTTT. The V and J genes are TRBV21-1 and TRBJ2-2; the table calls TRBD1, which could not be checked here. TRBV21-1 is recorded as a pseudogene. This CDR3 contains 15 residues.

This clonotype was seen only a few times. The chain employs TRBV7-8 and TRBJ2-1, with 7 positions matching TRBD2. The length of the CDR3 is 15 residues. Germline V gene data show CDR1 as SGHVS and CDR2 as FQNEAQ. V trimming: 4 bases; J trimming: 8 bases; junction bases outside the gene matches: 11. The CDR3 protein is CASSSGTTPWDEQFF. The CDR3 nucleotides read TGTGCCAGCAGCTCCGGGACTACCCCCTGGGATGAGCAGTTCTTC.

This clonotype showed up many times. The genes are TRBV20-1 and TRBJ1-1; TRBD1 matches at 8 bases. Germline V gene lookup returns CDR1 DFQATT and CDR2 SNEGSKA (reference sequence). The CDR3 totals 13 residues. The V segment lost 3 bases and the J segment 4 bases; nucleotides outside the gene matches: 4. The CDR3 sequence: CSASFTGGTEAFF. CDR3 DNA sequence: TGCAGTGCTAGTTTCACAGGGGGCACTGAAGCTTTCTTT.

Ten or more counts support this clonotype. The chain has TRBV9 and TRBJ1-1; D remains ambiguous. This CDR3 is 13 amino acids long. V was cut by 0 bases and J by 1 base, with 4 bases left in between. Per the germline V gene, CDR1 is SGDLS and CDR2 is YYNGEE. CDR3 in DNA: TGTGCCAGCAGCGTAGGGAGGAACACTGAAGCTTTCTTT. This gives the protein CASSVGRNTEAFF.

The chain employs TRBV6-1 and TRBJ2-7, with 10 bases aligning to TRBD1. Unmatched junction bases numbered 7, after V lost 7 bases and J lost 4 bases. Per the germline V gene, CDR1 is MNHNS and CDR2 is SASEGT. This CDR3 is built from 14 residues. As DNA, the CDR3 is TGTGCCAGCACCCTGGACAGGGGGAGGTACGAGCAGTACTTC. This sequence encodes CASTLDRGRYEQYF.